The subject of this entry is one T cell receptor (beta chain). In its sample, this clonotype was seen a few times. Its antigen remains undetermined. No base quality information exists; no much larger clone differs at one position. Starting from 400 to 450 ng RNA, TCR libraries were constructed with the Immunoverse kit using molecular barcoded adaptors that cover the alpha/delta and beta/gamma chains. The same RNA used for transcriptome sequencing was used for TCR library preparation. TCR libraries were sequenced on an Illumina HiSeq 4000 with 2 x 150 cycles. On the authors' methods: With MiXCR, TCR reads were aligned to human V, D, J and C references and assembled into CDR3 clonotypes, with quality filtering and error correction included. The tcR package in R was used to analyze clonotype counts and gene usage diversity. Raw mapping reads were checked after the RNA-seq reads had been mapped by STAR aligner version 2.5.3a onto the human GRCh37 genome. IR-seq fastq files were randomly downsampled with Seqtk 1.3 to test the effect of sequencing depth on detected clonotypes. The raw public reads went through TCRdb reprocessing: fastp at Q25, MiXCR clone calling, in-frame beta chains kept. Rows matching on CDR3 protein sequence are summarized as one entry with the most common DNA and genes. The V and J calls and clone size come from TCRdb's table, not from the authors' own analysis. A total of 60,000 to 80,000 distinct CDR3 sequences appear in this sample, 11% to 15% of them only once. The ten largest make up 45% of the sample.

CDR1 DFQATT and CDR2 SNEGSKA were looked up in the germline V gene (reference sequence). V is trimmed back by 0 bases and J by 7 bases, and the junction contains 8 bases that no gene match accounts for. The CDR3 starts with the cysteine, ends with the phenylalanine, and has 15 residues. CDR3 DNA is the only sequence kept; it has 45 bases, read in frame from the first base. This sample was included in a study of read filtering for tumor transcriptome and immune sequencing (dated by TCRdb to 2019 to 2021). About the study as a whole: Of the patients in the cohort, approximately 17 were male and 14 to 15 were female, and their mean age was about 69 years, with a range of roughly 47 to 80. Under revised international staging, 8 patients fell into R-ISS I, 15 or so into R-ISS II and about seven into R-ISS III. After DNase treatment, whole-transcriptome libraries were prepared with the TruSeq RNA Access Library Prep Kit. One of the main goals was to work out a read-filtering strategy for immune repertoire data, in particular whether clonotypes backed by only a single read should be removed. Using the same bone marrow samples, the study compared TCR repertoires obtained by targeted immune repertoire sequencing with those obtained by bulk whole-transcriptome sequencing. TCR-region mapped reads per sample ranged from about 3.5 to 11 million with IR-seq versus only about 75 to 1,400 with RNA-seq. What the research found in general, with its limitations: Single-read clonotypes made up roughly 82% of clonotypes but roughly 3.2% of total reads in IR-seq, and roughly 75% of clonotypes and approximately 47% of reads in RNA-seq. The sorted CD138-negative fraction was composed of a mixed bone marrow immune population rather than of purified T cells. The correlation between IR-seq and RNA-seq shared clonotype proportions was increased by removal of single-read clonotypes. IR-seq captured clonotypes at much higher depth and more reliably than RNA-seq, and smaller IR-seq throughput sufficed to identify most shared clonotypes.

Every patient had bone marrow sampled at the time of active disease. Ficoll-Hypaque density gradient centrifugation was used to isolate bone marrow mononuclear cells. Myeloma plasma cells were removed and CD138-negative cells were collected by negative selection after labeling with CD138 magnetic microbeads on a MACS separator. The purity of the isolated cells was checked by flow cytometry with CD138 antibodies on an Attune NxT. TRIzol reagent was used to extract total RNA, which was then quantified with a NanoDrop spectrophotometer. For each patient, paired RNA-seq and IR-seq were run on the CD138-negative bone marrow sample from that patient.

The receptor comes from a donor older than 35 with multiple myeloma. The chain is encoded by TRBV20-1 joined to TRBJ1-5; TRBD1 fits 8 bases in the junction. Material: a population of CD138-negative cells sorted from bone marrow. Explained via the paper, the cell subset or site label denotes: bone marrow mononuclear cells depleted of CD138+ plasma/myeloma cells by negative magnetic selection. At the DNA level, the sequence is TGCAGTGCTAGAGATCCCGGGACAGGAGGACAGCCCCAGCATTTT. It specifies CSARDPGTGGQPQHF.